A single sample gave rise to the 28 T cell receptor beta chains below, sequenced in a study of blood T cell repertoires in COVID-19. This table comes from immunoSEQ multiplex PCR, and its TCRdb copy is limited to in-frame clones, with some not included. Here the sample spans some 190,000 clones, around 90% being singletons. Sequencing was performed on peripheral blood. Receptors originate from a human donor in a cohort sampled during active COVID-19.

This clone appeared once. In DNA form, the CDR3 reads TGTGCCAGCAGCTTAGAGGGACAGGGGGGGTACGAGCAGTACTTC. This gives the protein CASSLEGQGGYEQYF. This chain joins TRBV7-8 and TRBJ2-7; 11 bases line up with TRBD1. CDR3 size: 15 residues. After removal of 1 base from V and 4 bases from J, the junction contained 3 bases not matched to a gene. Germline lookup yields CDR1 SGHVS and CDR2 FQNEAQ. Based on the CDR3 plus reference TRBV7-8 and TRBJ2-7, the full variable domain is GAGVSQSPRYKVAKRGQDVALRCDPISGHVSLFWYQQALGQGPEFLTYFQNEAQLDKSGLPSDRFFAERPEGSVSTLKIQRTQQEDSAVYLCASSLEGQGGYEQYFGPGTRLTVT.

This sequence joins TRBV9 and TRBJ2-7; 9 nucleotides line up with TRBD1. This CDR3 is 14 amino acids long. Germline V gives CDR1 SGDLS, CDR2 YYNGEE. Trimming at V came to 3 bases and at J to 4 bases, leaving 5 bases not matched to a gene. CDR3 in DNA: TGTGCCAGCAGCGACCGGGACAGGGCTTACGAGCAGTACTTC. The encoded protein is CASSDRDRAYEQYF.

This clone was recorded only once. The CDR3 nucleotides read TGTGCCAGCAGTGACTTTGGCGGTTCCGTCTACGAGCAGTACTTC. Its translation is CASSDFGGSVYEQYF. This sequence joins TRBV2 and TRBJ2-7; the D is unclear. Germline V gene lookup returns CDR1 SNHLY and CDR2 FYNNEI. The V end was cut by 3 bases, the J end by 3 bases, with 15 bases between. The CDR3 consists of 15 residues.

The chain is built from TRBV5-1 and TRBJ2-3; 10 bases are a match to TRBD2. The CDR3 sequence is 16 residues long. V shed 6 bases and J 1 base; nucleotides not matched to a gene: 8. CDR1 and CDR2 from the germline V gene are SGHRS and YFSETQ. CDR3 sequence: CASTASGRRGTDTQYF. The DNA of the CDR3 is TGCGCCAGCACCGCTAGCGGGAGAAGGGGCACAGATACGCAGTATTTT.

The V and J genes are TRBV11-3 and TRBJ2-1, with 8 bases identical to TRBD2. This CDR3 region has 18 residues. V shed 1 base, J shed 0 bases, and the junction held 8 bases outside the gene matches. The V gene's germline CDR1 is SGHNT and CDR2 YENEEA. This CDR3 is CASSLGSGSYDSYNEQFF. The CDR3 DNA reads TGTGCCAGCAGCTTAGGGAGCGGGAGCTACGACTCCTACAATGAGCAGTTCTTC. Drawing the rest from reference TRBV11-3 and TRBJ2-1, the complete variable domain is EAGVVQSPRYKIIEKKQPVAFWCNPISGHNTLYWYLQNLGQGPELLIRYENEEAVDDSQLPKDRFSAERLKGVDSTLKIQPAELGDSAVYLCASSLGSGSYDSYNEQFFGPGTRLTVL.

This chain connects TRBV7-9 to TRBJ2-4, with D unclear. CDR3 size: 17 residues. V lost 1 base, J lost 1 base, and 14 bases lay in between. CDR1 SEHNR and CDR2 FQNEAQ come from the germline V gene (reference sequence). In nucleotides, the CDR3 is TGTGCCAGCAGCTTAGACCCGGGTCTACGGGCCAAAAACATTCAGTACTTC. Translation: CASSLDPGLRAKNIQYF.

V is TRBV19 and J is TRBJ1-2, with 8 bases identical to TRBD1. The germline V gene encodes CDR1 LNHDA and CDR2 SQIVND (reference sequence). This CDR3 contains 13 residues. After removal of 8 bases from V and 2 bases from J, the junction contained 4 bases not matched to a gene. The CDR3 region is CASGTGLNYGYTF. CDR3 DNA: TGTGCCAGTGGGACAGGCCTAAACTATGGCTACACCTTC.

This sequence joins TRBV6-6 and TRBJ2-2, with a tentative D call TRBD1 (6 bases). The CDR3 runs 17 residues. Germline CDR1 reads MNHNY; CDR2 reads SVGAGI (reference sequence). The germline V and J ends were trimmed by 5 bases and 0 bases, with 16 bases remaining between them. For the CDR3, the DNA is TGTGCCAGCAGTCAGCCTCGGACAGCATCGAACACCGGGGAGCTGTTTTTT. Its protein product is CASSQPRTASNTGELFF.

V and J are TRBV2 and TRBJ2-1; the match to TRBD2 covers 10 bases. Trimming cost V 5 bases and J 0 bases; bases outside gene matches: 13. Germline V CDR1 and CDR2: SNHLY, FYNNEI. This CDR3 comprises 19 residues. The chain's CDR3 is CASSPIWTSGRSSYNEQFF. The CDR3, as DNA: TGTGCCAGCAGTCCTATTTGGACTAGCGGTCGGAGCTCCTACAATGAGCAGTTCTTC.

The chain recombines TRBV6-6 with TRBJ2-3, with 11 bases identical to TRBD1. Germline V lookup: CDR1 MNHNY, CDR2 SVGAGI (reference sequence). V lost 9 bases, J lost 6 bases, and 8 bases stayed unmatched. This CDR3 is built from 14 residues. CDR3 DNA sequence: TGTGCCAGTTCGGACAGGGGGCAATCGGATACGCAGTATTTT. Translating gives CASSDRGQSDTQYF.

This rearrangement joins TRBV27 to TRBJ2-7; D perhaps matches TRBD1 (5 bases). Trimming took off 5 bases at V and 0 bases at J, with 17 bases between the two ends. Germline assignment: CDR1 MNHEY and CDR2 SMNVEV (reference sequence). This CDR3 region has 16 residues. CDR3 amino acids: CASSPYPRTFSYEQYF. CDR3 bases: TGTGCCAGCAGTCCATACCCGCGGACATTCTCCTACGAGCAGTACTTC.

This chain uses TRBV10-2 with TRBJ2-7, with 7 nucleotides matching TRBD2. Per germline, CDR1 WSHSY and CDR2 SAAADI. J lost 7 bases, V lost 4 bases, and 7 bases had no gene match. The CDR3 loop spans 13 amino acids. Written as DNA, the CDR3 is TGCGCCAGCAGTGGGTGGGGGGGGGTTGAGCAGTACTTC. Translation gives CASSGWGGVEQYF.

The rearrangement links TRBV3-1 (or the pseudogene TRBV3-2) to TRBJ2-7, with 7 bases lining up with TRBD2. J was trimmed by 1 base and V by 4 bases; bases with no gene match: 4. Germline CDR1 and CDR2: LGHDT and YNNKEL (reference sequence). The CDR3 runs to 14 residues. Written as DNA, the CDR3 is TGTGCCAGCAGCCGTGGGGGAGGGTCCTACGAGCAGTACTTC. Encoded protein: CASSRGGGSYEQYF.

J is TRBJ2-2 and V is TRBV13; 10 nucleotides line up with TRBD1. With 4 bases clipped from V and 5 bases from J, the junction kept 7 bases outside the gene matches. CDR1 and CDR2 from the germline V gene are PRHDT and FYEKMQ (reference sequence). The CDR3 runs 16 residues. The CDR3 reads CASSWGGTGETGELFF. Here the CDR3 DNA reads TGTGCCAGCAGCTGGGGCGGGACAGGGGAAACCGGGGAGCTGTTTTTT. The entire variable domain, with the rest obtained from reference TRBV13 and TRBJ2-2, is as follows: AAGVIQSPRHLIKEKRETATLKCYPIPRHDTVYWYQQGPGQDPQFLISFYEKMQSDKGSIPDRFSAQQFSDYHSELNMSSLELGDSALYFCASSWGGTGETGELFFGEGSRLTVL.

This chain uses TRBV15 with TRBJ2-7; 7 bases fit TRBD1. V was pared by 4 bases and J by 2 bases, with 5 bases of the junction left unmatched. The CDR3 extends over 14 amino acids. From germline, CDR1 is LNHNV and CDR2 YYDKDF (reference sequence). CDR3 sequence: CATSTRQGPYEQYF. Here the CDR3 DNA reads TGTGCCACCAGCACCAGACAGGGACCCTACGAGCAGTACTTC.

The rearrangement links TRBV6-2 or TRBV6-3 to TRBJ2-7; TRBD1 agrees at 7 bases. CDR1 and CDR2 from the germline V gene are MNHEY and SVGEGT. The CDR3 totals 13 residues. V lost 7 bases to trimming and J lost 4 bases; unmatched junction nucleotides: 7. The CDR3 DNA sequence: TGTGCCAGCACCCCCGAGACAGGGTACGAGCAGTACTTC. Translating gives CASTPETGYEQYF.

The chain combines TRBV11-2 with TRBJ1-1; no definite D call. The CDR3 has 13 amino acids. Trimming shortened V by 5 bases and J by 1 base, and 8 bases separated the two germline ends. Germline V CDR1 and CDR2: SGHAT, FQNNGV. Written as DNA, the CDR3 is TGTGCCAGCAGCGCCACACCGAACACTGAAGCTTTCTTT. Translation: CASSATPNTEAFF.

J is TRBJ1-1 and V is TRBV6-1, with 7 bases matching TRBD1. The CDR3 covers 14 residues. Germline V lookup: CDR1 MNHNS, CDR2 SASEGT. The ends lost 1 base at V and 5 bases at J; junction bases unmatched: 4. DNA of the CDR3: TGTGCCAGCAGTGAAGAACAGGGGAGGACTGAAGCTTTCTTT. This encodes CASSEEQGRTEAFF.

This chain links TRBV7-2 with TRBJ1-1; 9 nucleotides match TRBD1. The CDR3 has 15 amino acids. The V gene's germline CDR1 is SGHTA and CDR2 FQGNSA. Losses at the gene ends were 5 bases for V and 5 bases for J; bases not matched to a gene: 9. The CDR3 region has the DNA TGTGCCAGCAGCCCTGAGACAGGGGGGTGGACTGAAGCTTTCTTT. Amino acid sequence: CASSPETGGWTEAFF.

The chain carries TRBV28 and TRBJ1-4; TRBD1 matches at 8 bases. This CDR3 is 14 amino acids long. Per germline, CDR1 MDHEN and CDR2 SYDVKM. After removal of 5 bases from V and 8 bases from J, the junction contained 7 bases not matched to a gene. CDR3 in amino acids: CASSRTGRLEKLFF. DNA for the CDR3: TGTGCCAGCAGTCGGACAGGGCGCTTGGAAAAACTGTTTTTT.

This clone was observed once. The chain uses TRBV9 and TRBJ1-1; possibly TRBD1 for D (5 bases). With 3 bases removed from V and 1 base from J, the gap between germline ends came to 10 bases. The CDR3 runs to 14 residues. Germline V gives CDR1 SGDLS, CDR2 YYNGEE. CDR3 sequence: CASSAGFSNTEAFF. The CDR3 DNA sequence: TGTGCCAGCAGCGCAGGGTTTTCGAACACTGAAGCTTTCTTT.

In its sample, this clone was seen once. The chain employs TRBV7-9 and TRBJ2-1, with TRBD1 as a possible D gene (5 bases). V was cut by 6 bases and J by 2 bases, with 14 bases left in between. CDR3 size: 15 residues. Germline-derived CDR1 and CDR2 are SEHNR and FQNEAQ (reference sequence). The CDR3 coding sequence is TGTGCCAGCAGGGACACAGGTTTCGCCTACAATGAGCAGTTCTTC. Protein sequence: CASRDTGFAYNEQFF.

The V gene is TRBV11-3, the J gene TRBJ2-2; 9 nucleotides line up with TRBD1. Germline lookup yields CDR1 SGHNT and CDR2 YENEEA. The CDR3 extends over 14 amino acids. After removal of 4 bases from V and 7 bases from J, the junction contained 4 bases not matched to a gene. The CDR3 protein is CASSWGQGVGELFF. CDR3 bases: TGTGCCAGCAGCTGGGGACAGGGAGTCGGGGAGCTGTTTTTT.

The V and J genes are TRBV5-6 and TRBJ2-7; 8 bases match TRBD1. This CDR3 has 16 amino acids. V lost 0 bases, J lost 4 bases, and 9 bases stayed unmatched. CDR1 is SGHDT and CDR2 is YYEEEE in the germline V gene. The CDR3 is CASSLAPGQAGYEQYF. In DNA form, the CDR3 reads TGTGCCAGCAGCTTGGCCCCGGGACAGGCGGGATACGAGCAGTACTTC.

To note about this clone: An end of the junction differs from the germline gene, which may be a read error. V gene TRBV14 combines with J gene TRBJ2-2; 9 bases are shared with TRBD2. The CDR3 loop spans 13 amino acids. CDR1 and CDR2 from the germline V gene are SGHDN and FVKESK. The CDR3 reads CVSSQDTLAGLFF. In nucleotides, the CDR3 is TGTGTCAGCAGCCAAGATACGCTAGCGGGATTGTTTTTT.

The CDR3 protein is CASSDQAHYEQYF. CDR3 bases: TGCGCCAGCAGCGATCAGGCTCACTACGAGCAGTACTTC. The V and J genes are TRBV5-1 and TRBJ2-7, with D unclear. The length of the CDR3 is 13 residues. CDR1 and CDR2 from the germline V gene are SGHRS and YFSETQ. The V and J ends lost 4 bases and 3 bases respectively, with 11 bases between them.

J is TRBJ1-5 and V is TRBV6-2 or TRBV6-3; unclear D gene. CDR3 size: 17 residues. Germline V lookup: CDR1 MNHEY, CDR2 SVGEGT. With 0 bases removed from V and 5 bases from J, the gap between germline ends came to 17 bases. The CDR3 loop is CASSYSSHSSFYQPQHF. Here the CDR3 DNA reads TGTGCCAGCAGTTACTCCAGTCACAGCAGTTTTTATCAGCCCCAGCATTTT.

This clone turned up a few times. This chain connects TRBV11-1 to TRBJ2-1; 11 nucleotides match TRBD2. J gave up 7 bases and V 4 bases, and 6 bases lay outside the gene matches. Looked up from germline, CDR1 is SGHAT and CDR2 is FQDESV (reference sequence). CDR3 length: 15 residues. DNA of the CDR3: TGTGCCAGCAGCTCTACTAGCGGGAGCGGAAATGAGCAGTTCTTC. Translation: CASSSTSGSGNEQFF.